The clone carrying this T cell receptor beta chain was counted between two and nine times. As yet, its antigen is unknown. The V end lost 3 bases, the J end lost 0 bases, and 11 bases lay between the germline ends. This CDR3 contains 15 residues. Germline-derived CDR1 and CDR2 are SGDLS and YYNGEE. One entry per CDR3 protein results from TCRdb running MiXCR on the 5' RACE reads. The repertoire includes around 890,000 distinct CDR3 sequences, about 12% of them detected once, and approximately 0.5% sits in the top ten. The data derive from a study of CD8 T cells in ankylosing spondylitis. Findings and limits, study-wide: Reported data indicate significant enrichment of disease-linked clones within matched ankylosing spondylitis synovial fluid. For ankylosing spondylitis blood, a TCR beta motif of eight or nine highly homologous variants appeared characteristic.

The sample comprised blood, either unsorted or a sorted T cell fraction (not recorded which). V gene TRBV9 combines with J gene TRBJ2-3; D call uncertain. The receptor was derived from a male donor with ankylosing spondylitis. Here the CDR3 reads CASSALTPSTDTQYF. The CDR3 DNA reads as TGTGCCAGCAGCGCCCTCACTCCTAGCACAGATACGCAGTATTTT.